The TCR beta chain described here comes from a study of T cell repertoires in cytomegalovirus infection. TCRdb independently ran MiXCR on the reads; one entry per CDR3 protein. There are about 530,000 distinct CDR3 sequences in the sample; about 30% occur only once, and less than 15% lies in the top ten. This clonotype occurred a few times. Per the germline V gene, CDR1 is SSHAT and CDR2 is FNYEAQ (reference sequence). V was cut by 1 base and J by 10 bases, with 11 bases left in between. This CDR3 is built from 13 residues. The genes are TRBV7-7 and TRBJ2-1; no clear D gene. Sequencing was carried out using PBMCs. The TCR comes from a human donor in good health (CMV status not recorded). Some clones in this sample may be carry-over from other donors' samples. The CDR3 DNA follows: TGTGCCAGCAGCTTAGGGGGAAAGGAGGAGCAGTTCTTC. Amino acids: CASSLGGKEEQFF.